These T cell receptor beta chains were read from a single sample in a study of patients and donors after allogeneic stem cell transplantation. TCRdb recomputed calls from the RT-PCR reads with MiXCR, one row per CDR3 protein. The table shows about 960,000 distinct CDR3 sequences, with about a sixth occurring only once. Sequenced input: blood, either unsorted or a sorted T cell fraction (not recorded which). These receptors were obtained from a human donor who was either an allogeneic HSCT recipient or a stem cell or donor lymphocyte infusion donor (not recorded which). It is not recorded whose cells these are; they may come from a transplant donor. Each CDR3 is given with its conserved first and last residue. D genes are given only for firm matches. Clone size appears in some rows only: once, few, many, or a class for an expanded clone.

few,TRBV29-1,.,TRBJ1-2,CSVVQAFNYGYTF,TGCAGCGTTGTTCAGGCCTTTAACTATGGCTACACCTTC
few,TRBV12-3/TRBV12-4,.,TRBJ2-7,CASSPPGFRSYEQYF,TGTGCCAGCAGTCCCCCGGGGTTTCGGTCCTACGAGCAGTACTTC
few,TRBV7-2,.,TRBJ1-4,CASSPRWGREKLFF,TGTGCCAGCAGCCCACGATGGGGCCGGGAAAAACTGTTTTTT
.,TRBV5-1,TRBD1,TRBJ1-4,CASSLYGTGPEKLFF,TGCGCCAGCAGCTTGTACGGGACAGGTCCTGAAAAACTGTTTTTT
few,TRBV7-2,.,TRBJ2-1,CASSPRGISYNEQFF,TGTGCCAGCAGCCCCCGGGGTATCTCCTACAATGAGCAGTTCTTC
.,TRBV3-1,.,TRBJ2-7,CASSQAGSGVYEQYF,TGTGCCAGCAGCCAGGCAGGTAGTGGCGTCTACGAGCAGTACTTC
few,TRBV5-8,.,TRBJ2-5,CASSLYTNQETQYF,TGTGCCAGCAGCTTGTATACAAACCAAGAGACCCAGTACTTC
.,TRBV11-3,.,TRBJ1-5,CASSLEQNQPQHF,TGTGCCAGCAGCTTAGAACAGAATCAGCCCCAGCATTTT
many,TRBV3-1,.,TRBJ1-5,CASSQDVDQPQHF,TGTGCCAGCAGCCAGGACGTCGATCAGCCCCAGCATTTT
.,TRBV24-1,TRBD1,TRBJ2-3,CATSDRGQGDDRSTDTQYF,TGTGCCACCAGTGATCGGGGACAGGGGGACGACAGAAGCACAGATACGCAGTATTTT
few,TRBV25-1,.,TRBJ2-2,CASSGSGRRELFF,TGTGCCAGCAGTGGCTCAGGGCGGAGGGAGCTGTTTTTT
few,TRBV7-9,.,TRBJ2-3,CASSHAGGKTDTQYF,TGTGCCAGCAGCCACGCGGGCGGGAAGACAGATACGCAGTATTTT